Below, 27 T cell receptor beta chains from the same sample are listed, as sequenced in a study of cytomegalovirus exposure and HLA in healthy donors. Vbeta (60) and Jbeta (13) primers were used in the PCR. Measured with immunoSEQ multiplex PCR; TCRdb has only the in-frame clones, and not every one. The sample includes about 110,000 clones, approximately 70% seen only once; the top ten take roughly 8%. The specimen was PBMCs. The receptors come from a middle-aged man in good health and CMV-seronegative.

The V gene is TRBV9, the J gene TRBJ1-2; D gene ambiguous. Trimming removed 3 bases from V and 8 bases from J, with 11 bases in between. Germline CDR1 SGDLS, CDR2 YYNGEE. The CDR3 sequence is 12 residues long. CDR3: CASSEPGLGYTF. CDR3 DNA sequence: TGTGCCAGCAGCGAGCCCGGGTTGGGCTACACCTTC.

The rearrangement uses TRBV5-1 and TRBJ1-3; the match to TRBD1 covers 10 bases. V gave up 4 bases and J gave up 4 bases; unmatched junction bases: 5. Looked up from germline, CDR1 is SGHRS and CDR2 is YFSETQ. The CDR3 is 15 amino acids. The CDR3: CASSQTGGRGNTIYF. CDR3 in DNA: TGCGCCAGCAGCCAGACAGGGGGCCGAGGAAACACCATATATTTT.

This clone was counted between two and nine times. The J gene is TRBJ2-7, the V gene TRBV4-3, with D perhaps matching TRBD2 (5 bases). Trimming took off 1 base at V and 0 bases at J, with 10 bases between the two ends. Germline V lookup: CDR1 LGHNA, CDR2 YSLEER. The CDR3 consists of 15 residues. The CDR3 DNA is TGCGCCAGCAGCCAAGCAACGGGAATCTCCTACGAGCAGTACTTC. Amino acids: CASSQATGISYEQYF.

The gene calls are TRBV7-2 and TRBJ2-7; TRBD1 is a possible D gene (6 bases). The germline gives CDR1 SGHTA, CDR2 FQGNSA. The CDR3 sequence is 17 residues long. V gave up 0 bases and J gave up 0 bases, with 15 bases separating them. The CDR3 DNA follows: TGTGCCAGCAGCTTAGCTAGTTTACAGGGAGCCTCCTACGAGCAGTACTTC. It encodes CASSLASLQGASYEQYF.

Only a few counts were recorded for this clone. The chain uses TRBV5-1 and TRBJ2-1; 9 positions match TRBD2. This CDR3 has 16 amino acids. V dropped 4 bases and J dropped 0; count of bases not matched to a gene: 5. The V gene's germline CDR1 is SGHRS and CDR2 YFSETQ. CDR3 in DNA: TGCGCCAGCAGCGCGGGGGGGACGAGCTCCTACAATGAGCAGTTCTTC. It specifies CASSAGGTSSYNEQFF.

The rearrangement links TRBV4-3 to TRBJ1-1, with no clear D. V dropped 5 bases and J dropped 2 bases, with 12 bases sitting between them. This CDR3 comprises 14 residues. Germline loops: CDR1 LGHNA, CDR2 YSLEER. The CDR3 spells CASSYNSRNTEAFF. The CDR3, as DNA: TGCGCCAGCAGCTATAACAGCCGCAACACTGAAGCTTTCTTT.

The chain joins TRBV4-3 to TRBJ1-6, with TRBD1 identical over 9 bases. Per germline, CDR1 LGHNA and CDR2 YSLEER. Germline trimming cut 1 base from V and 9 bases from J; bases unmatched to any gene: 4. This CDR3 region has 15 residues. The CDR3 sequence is CASSQGGTGSSPLHF. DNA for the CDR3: TGCGCCAGCAGCCAAGGCGGGACAGGGAGTTCACCCCTCCACTTT.

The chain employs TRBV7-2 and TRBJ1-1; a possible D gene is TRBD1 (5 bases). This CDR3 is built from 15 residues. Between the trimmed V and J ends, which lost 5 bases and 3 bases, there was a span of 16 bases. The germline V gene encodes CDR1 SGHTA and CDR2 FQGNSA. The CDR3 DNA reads TGTGCCAGCAGCCCGCAGGGCAGGGTTTACACTGAAGCTTTCTTT. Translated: CASSPQGRVYTEAFF.

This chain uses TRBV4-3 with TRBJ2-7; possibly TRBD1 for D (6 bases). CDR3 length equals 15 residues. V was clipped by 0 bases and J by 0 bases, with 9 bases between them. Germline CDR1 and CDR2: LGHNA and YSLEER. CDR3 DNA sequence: TGCGCCAGCAGCCAAGATATGGACAGCTCCTACGAGCAGTACTTC. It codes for CASSQDMDSSYEQYF.

The CDR3, as DNA: TGTGCCAGCAGCTCACCGGGACTAGCGGGGGGGCTTGTTACTATAGATACGCAGTATTTT. Its translation is CASSSPGLAGGLVTIDTQYF. The chain uses TRBV7-6 and TRBJ2-3, with 16 bases fitting TRBD2. V dropped 4 bases and J dropped 5; count of bases not matched to a gene: 15. CDR3 length equals 20 residues. The germline CDR1 and CDR2 sequences are SGHVS and FNYEAQ.

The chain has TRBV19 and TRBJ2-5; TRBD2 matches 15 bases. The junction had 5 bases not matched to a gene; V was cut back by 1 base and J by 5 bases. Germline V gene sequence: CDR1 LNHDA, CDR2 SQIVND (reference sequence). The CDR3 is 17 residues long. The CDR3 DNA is TGTGCCAGTAGTATAGCTGGACTAGCGGGGGGGAAGGAGACCCAGTACTTC. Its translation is CASSIAGLAGGKETQYF. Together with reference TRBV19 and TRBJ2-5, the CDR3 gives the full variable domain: DGGITQSPKYLFRKEGQNVTLSCEQNLNHDAMYWYRQDPGQGLRLIYYSQIVNDFQKGDIAEGYSVSREKKESFPLTVTSAQKNPTAFYLCASSIAGLAGGKETQYFGPGTRLLVL.

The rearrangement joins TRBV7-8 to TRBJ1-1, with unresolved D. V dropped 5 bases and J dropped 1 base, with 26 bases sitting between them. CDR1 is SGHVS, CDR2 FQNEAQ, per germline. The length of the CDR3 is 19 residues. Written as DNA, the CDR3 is TGTGCCAGCAGCCCCCGGTTGGGCTCGGTCGTAATATGGAACACTGAAGCTTTCTTT. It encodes CASSPRLGSVVIWNTEAFF. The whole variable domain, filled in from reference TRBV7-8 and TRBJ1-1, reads GAGVSQSPRYKVAKRGQDVALRCDPISGHVSLFWYQQALGQGPEFLTYFQNEAQLDKSGLPSDRFFAERPEGSVSTLKIQRTQQEDSAVYLCASSPRLGSVVIWNTEAFFGQGTRLTVV.

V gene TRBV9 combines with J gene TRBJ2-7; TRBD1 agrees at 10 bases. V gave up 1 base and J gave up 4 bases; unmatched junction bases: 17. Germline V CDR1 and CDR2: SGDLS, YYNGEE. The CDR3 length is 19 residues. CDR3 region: CASSVMESLRDRGWYEQYF. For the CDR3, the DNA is TGTGCCAGCAGCGTAATGGAATCCCTCCGGGACAGGGGATGGTACGAGCAGTACTTC.

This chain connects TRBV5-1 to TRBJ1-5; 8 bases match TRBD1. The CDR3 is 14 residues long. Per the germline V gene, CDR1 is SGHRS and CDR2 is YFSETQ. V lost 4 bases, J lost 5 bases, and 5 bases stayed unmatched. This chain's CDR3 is CASSPDRADQPQHF. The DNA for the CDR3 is TGCGCCAGCAGCCCGGACAGGGCCGATCAGCCCCAGCATTTT. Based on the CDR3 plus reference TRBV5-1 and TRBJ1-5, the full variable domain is KAGVTQTPRYLIKTRGQQVTLSCSPISGHRSVSWYQQTPGQGLQFLFEYFSETQRNKGNFPGRFSGRQFSNSRSEMNVSTLELGDSALYLCASSPDRADQPQHFGDGTRLSIL.

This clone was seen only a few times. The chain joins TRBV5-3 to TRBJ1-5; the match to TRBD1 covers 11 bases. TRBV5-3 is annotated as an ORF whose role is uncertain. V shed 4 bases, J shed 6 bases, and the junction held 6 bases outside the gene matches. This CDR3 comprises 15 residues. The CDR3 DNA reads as TGTGCCAGAAGCCCCGGACAGGGGGCGAGTCAGCCCCAGCATTTT. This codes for CARSPGQGASQPQHF.

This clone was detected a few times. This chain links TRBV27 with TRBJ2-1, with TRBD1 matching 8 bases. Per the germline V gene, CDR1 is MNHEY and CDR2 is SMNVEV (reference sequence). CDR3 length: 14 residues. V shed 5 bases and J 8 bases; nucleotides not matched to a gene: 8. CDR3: CASSLYRGTHEQFF. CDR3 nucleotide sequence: TGTGCCAGCAGTCTGTACAGGGGGACCCATGAGCAGTTCTTC.

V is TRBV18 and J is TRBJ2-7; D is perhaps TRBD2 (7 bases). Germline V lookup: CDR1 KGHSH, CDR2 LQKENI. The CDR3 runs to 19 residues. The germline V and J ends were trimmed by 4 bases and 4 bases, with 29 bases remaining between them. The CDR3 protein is CASSHGGRGLYPYPYEQYF. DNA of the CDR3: TGTGCCAGCTCACACGGGGGGCGAGGACTCTATCCCTACCCTTACGAGCAGTACTTC.

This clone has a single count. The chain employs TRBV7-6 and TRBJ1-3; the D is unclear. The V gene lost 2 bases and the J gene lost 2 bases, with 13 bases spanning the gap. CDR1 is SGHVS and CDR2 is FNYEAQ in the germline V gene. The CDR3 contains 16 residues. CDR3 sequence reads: CASSLMSAGTGNTIYF. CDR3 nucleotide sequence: TGTGCCAGCAGCTTAATGTCCGCGGGAACTGGAAACACCATATATTTT.

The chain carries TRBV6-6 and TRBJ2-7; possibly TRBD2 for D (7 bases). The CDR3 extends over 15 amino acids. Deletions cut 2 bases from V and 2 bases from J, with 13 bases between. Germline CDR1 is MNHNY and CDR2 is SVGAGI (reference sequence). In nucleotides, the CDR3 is TGTGCCAGCAGTTACGGTACAGGGAGGGCCTACGAGCAGTACTTC. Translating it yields CASSYGTGRAYEQYF.

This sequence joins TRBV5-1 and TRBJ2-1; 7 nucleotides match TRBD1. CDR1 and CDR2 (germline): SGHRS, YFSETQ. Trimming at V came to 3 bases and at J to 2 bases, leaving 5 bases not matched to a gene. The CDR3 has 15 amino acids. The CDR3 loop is CASSSTGIPYNEQFF. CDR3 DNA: TGCGCCAGCAGCTCGACAGGGATCCCCTACAATGAGCAGTTCTTC.

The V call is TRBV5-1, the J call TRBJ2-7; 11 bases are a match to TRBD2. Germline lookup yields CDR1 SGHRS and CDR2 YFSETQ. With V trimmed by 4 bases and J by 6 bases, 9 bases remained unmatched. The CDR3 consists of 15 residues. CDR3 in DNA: TGCGCCAGCAGCGAAACCGGGACTAGCGGCGCCGAGCAGTACTTC. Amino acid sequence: CASSETGTSGAEQYF.

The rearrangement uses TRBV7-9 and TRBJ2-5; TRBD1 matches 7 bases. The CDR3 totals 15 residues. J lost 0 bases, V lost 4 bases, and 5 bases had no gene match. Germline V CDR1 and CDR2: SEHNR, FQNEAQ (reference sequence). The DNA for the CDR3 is TGTGCCAGCAGCTGGGACAGCCGAGACCAAGAGACCCAGTACTTC. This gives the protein CASSWDSRDQETQYF. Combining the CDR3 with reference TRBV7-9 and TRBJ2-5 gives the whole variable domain DTGVSQNPRHKITKRGQNVTFRCDPISEHNRLYWYRQTLGQGPEFLTYFQNEAQLEKSRLLSDRFSAERPKGSFSTLEIQRTEQGDSAMYLCASSWDSRDQETQYFGPGTRLLVL.

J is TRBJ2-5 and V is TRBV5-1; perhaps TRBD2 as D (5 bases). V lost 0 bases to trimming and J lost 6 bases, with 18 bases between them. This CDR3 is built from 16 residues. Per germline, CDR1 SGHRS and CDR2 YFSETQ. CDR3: CASSLAPGESGKTQYF. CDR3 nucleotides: TGCGCCAGCAGCTTGGCTCCTGGGGAGTCCGGAAAGACCCAGTACTTC.

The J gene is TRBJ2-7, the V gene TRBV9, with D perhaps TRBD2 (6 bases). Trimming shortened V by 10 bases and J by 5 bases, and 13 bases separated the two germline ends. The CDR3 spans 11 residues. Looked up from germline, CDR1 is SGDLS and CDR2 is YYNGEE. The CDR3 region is CASGGYNEQYF. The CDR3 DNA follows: TGTGCCTCCGGAGGGTACAACGAGCAGTACTTC.

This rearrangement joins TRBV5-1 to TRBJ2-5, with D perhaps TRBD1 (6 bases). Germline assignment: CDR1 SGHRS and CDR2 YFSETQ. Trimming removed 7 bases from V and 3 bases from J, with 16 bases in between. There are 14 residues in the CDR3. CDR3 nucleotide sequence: TGCGCCAGCTCTCCCGTAACAGGGAAAGAGACCCAGTACTTC. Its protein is CASSPVTGKETQYF.

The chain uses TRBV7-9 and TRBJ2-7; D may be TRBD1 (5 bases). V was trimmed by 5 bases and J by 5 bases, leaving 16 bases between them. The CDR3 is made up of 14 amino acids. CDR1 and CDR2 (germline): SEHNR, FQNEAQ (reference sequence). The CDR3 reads CASSPAWGADEQYF. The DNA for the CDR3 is TGTGCCAGCAGCCCGGCGTGGGGCGCGGACGAGCAGTACTTC.

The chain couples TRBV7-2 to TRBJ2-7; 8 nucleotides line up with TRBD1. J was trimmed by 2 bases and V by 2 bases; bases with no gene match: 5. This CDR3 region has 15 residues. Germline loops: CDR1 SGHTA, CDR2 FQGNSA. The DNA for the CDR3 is TGTGCCAGCAGCTTAAGGACAGGGTCGGCCTACGAGCAGTACTTC. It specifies CASSLRTGSAYEQYF.